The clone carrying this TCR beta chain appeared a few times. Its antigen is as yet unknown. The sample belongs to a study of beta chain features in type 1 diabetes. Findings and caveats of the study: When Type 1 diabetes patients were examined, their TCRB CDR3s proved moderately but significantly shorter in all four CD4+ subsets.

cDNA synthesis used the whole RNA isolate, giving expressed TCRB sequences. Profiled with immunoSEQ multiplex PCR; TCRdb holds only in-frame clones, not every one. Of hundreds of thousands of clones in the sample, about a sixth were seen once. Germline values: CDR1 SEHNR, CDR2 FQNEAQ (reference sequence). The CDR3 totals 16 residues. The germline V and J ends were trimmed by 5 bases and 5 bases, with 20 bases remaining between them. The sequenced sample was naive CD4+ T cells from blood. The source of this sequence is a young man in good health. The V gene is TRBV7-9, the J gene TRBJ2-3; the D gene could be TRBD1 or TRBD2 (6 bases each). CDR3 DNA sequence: TGTGCCAGCAGCCCGGTGTGGTGGGGGGCCGTAGATACGCAGTATTTT. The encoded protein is CASSPVWWGAVDTQYF.